The 29 T cell receptor beta chains given below trace back to one sample, sequenced in a study of CD8 T cells in Susac syndrome. A quantity of roughly 0.5 to 1 ug RNA underwent reverse transcription using random hexamers. In TCRdb, the immunoSEQ multiplex PCR reads were re-called with MiXCR into one record per CDR3 protein. The table lists about 240,000 distinct CDR3 sequences, 90% to 96% of them singletons, with 0.1% in the top ten. The sample comprised CD4+ T cells from PBMCs. The receptors stem from a human donor with Susac syndrome.

This clonotype was found once. This chain uses TRBV20-1 with TRBJ2-7; 12 bases agree with TRBD2. After removal of 6 bases from V and 6 bases from J, the junction contained 12 bases not matched to a gene. In germline, CDR1 is DFQATT, CDR2 SNEGSKA (reference sequence). CDR3 length: 15 amino acids. CDR3 in amino acids: CSAPSSSGRAGEQYF. The CDR3 bases are TGCAGTGCCCCTTCTTCTAGCGGGAGGGCGGGCGAGCAGTACTTC.

This chain connects TRBV30 to TRBJ2-7, with D maybe TRBD2 (5 bases). CDR1 and CDR2 from the germline V gene are GTSNPN and SVGIG (reference sequence). The CDR3 runs 14 residues. V was clipped by 0 bases and J by 3 bases, with 12 bases between them. In DNA, the CDR3 is TGTGCCTGGAGTGTAGAGGGTATCATCTACGAGCAGTACTTC. Residues: CAWSVEGIIYEQYF.

This chain links TRBV29-1 with TRBJ1-5; no clear D gene. Germline V gene data show CDR1 as SQVTM and CDR2 as ANQGSEA. V was trimmed by 0 bases and J by 4 bases, leaving 7 bases between them. The CDR3 covers 13 residues. The CDR3 region is CSVEEGGNQPQHF. The CDR3 DNA is TGCAGCGTTGAAGAGGGAGGAAATCAGCCCCAGCATTTT.

The J gene is TRBJ2-3, the V gene TRBV12-3 or TRBV12-4; maybe TRBD2 (7 bases). V was pared by 5 bases and J by 13 bases, with 16 bases between. The CDR3 is 12 residues long. The CDR3, as DNA: TGTGCCAGCAGTCCCGTGGGGGGGCAGGAGTATTTT. Translation gives CASSPVGGQEYF.

The gene calls are TRBV5-1 and TRBJ2-5; D uncertain. The V gene's germline CDR1 is SGHRS and CDR2 YFSETQ. The CDR3 is 12 amino acids. V was trimmed by 4 bases and J by 5 bases, leaving 9 bases between them. CDR3 sequence reads: CASSPSTETQYF. CDR3 in DNA: TGCGCCAGCAGCCCCTCTACGGAGACCCAGTACTTC.

The chain employs TRBV29-1 and TRBJ2-7; D possibly corresponds to TRBD2 (7 bases). The CDR3 runs to 14 residues. Germline V CDR1 and CDR2: SQVTM, ANQGSEA. V was cut by 6 bases and J by 2 bases, with 17 bases left in between. The CDR3 loop is CSVARGGTTYEQYF. In DNA form, the CDR3 reads TGCAGCGTCGCAAGGGGGGGTACAACCTACGAGCAGTACTTC.

V usage is TRBV5-4 and J usage is TRBJ1-5; D is unresolved. CDR3 length equals 15 residues. Per germline, CDR1 SGHNT and CDR2 YYREEE (reference sequence). V was pared by 1 base and J by 1 base, with 9 bases between. CDR3 amino acids: CASSLNPGSNQPQHF. DNA of the CDR3: TGTGCCAGCAGCTTGAACCCTGGCAGCAATCAGCCCCAGCATTTT.

V and J are TRBV20-1 and TRBJ2-7, with D possibly being TRBD2 (6 bases). Trimming took off 0 bases at V and 0 bases at J, with 12 bases between the two ends. The CDR3 covers 15 residues. Germline assignment: CDR1 DFQATT and CDR2 SNEGSKA (reference sequence). The CDR3 DNA sequence: TGCAGTGCTAGAGATGGCGGGGCCCCCTCCTACGAGCAGTACTTC. This codes for CSARDGGAPSYEQYF.

V is TRBV29-1 and J is TRBJ1-5; D is unresolved. The germline V and J ends were trimmed by 5 bases and 0 bases, with 8 bases remaining between them. The CDR3 is made up of 13 amino acids. Germline CDR1 reads SQVTM; CDR2 reads ANQGSEA. Here the CDR3 reads CSVSSGSNQPQHF. CDR3 in DNA: TGCAGCGTTAGTAGTGGTAGCAATCAGCCCCAGCATTTT.

The chain combines TRBV5-1 with TRBJ2-5; 7 bases agree with TRBD1. This CDR3 has 13 amino acids. Trimming at V came to 8 bases and at J to 5 bases, leaving 9 bases not matched to a gene. In germline, CDR1 is SGHRS, CDR2 YFSETQ. The DNA for the CDR3 is TGCGCCAGTGAGGACAGGAGAGGGGAGACCCAGTACTTC. It translates to CASEDRRGETQYF. Full variable domain (remainder filled in from reference TRBV5-1 and TRBJ2-5): KAGVTQTPRYLIKTRGQQVTLSCSPISGHRSVSWYQQTPGQGLQFLFEYFSETQRNKGNFPGRFSGRQFSNSRSEMNVSTLELGDSALYLCASEDRRGETQYFGPGTRLLVL.

The chain is built from TRBV18 and TRBJ2-3; no reliable D call. This CDR3 is built from 16 residues. CDR1 is KGHSH, CDR2 LQKENI, per germline. Trimming took 0 bases from V and 4 from J, leaving 14 bases between them. The CDR3 DNA sequence: TGTGCCAGCTCACCACCTCGGAACTTGGGCGCAGATACGCAGTATTTT. Its protein product is CASSPPRNLGADTQYF.

The V gene is TRBV2, the J gene TRBJ2-7; TRBD1 matches 7 bases. The junction had 10 bases not matched to a gene; V was cut back by 6 bases and J by 2 bases. The CDR3 spans 15 residues. Per germline, CDR1 SNHLY and CDR2 FYNNEI. CDR3 amino acids: CASSSTGTDAYEQYF. As DNA, the CDR3 is TGTGCCAGCAGCTCGACCGGGACAGATGCCTACGAGCAGTACTTC.

The rearrangement uses TRBV24-1 and TRBJ1-5; 8 nucleotides align to TRBD1. The CDR3 has 15 residues. Per germline, CDR1 KGHDR and CDR2 SFDVKD. V dropped 7 bases and J dropped 5; count of bases not matched to a gene: 9. The CDR3 is CATRPSTGADQPQHF. The CDR3 region has the DNA TGTGCCACCAGGCCGTCGACAGGGGCCGATCAGCCCCAGCATTTT.

This clonotype occurred a few times. J is TRBJ2-7 and V is TRBV18; a possible D gene is TRBD2 (6 bases). CDR1 is KGHSH, CDR2 LQKENI, per germline. This CDR3 has 12 residues. Between the trimmed V and J ends, which lost 3 bases and 5 bases, there was a span of 8 bases. Written as DNA, the CDR3 is TGTGCCAGCTCACCGAGGAGGGACGAGCAGTACTTC. Protein sequence: CASSPRRDEQYF.

V usage is TRBV18 and J usage is TRBJ2-3, with TRBD1 matching over 7 bases. Germline loops: CDR1 KGHSH, CDR2 LQKENI. The CDR3 runs 15 residues. J was trimmed by 2 bases and V by 5 bases; bases with no gene match: 7. The CDR3 here is CASSWDSAHTDTQYF. The DNA for the CDR3 is TGTGCCAGCTCATGGGACAGTGCCCACACAGATACGCAGTATTTT.

The rearrangement joins TRBV6-6 to TRBJ2-2; 10 bases are shared with TRBD1. CDR3 length: 14 amino acids. Germline V gene sequence: CDR1 MNHNY, CDR2 SVGAGI (reference sequence). Trimming removed 7 bases from V and 5 bases from J; junction bases left unmatched: 4. The CDR3 protein is CASTLGQGTGELFF. CDR3 nucleotides: TGTGCCAGCACCCTGGGACAGGGGACCGGGGAGCTGTTTTTT.

The chain uses TRBV9 and TRBJ1-1, with TRBD1 matching over 7 bases. The V gene's germline CDR1 is SGDLS and CDR2 YYNGEE. This CDR3 has 15 amino acids. Germline trimming cut 4 bases from V and 4 bases from J; bases unmatched to any gene: 10. The CDR3 sequence is CASSPQTGSGTEAFF. CDR3 in DNA: TGTGCCAGCAGCCCTCAGACAGGGAGCGGCACTGAAGCTTTCTTT.

The V call is TRBV28, the J call TRBJ2-5; D call uncertain. The CDR3 extends over 13 amino acids. Germline CDR1 reads MDHEN; CDR2 reads SYDVKM. Trimming pared 11 bases from V and 2 bases from J, leaving 15 bases between. The CDR3 region is CAPVGDSQETQYF. The CDR3 DNA reads as TGTGCCCCGGTCGGCGACTCTCAAGAGACCCAGTACTTC.

The rearrangement uses TRBV28 and TRBJ2-7, with 9 nucleotides matching TRBD1. This CDR3 is 16 amino acids long. The V gene's germline CDR1 is MDHEN and CDR2 SYDVKM. The trim removed 3 bases at V and 3 bases at J, leaving 9 bases unmatched. The chain's CDR3 is CASSFTPGQGGYEQYF. The CDR3 DNA reads TGTGCCAGCAGTTTTACACCGGGACAGGGAGGCTACGAGCAGTACTTC.

The chain carries TRBV29-1 and TRBJ2-7; 7 bases fit TRBD1. Germline V gene lookup returns CDR1 SQVTM and CDR2 ANQGSEA. V was clipped by 6 bases and J by 3 bases; unmatched bases: 11. This CDR3 is 14 amino acids long. The CDR3 DNA is TGCAGCGTCGTAAATCGGGACAGCCTCTACGAGCAGTACTTC. Translation: CSVVNRDSLYEQYF.

This sequence joins TRBV20-1 and TRBJ2-3; 12 bases agree with TRBD2. The CDR3 covers 15 residues. Trimming removed 3 bases from V and 4 bases from J; junction bases left unmatched: 5. Germline-derived CDR1 and CDR2 are DFQATT and SNEGSKA (reference sequence). CDR3: CSASPLAGGPDTQYF. CDR3 nucleotides: TGCAGTGCTAGTCCCCTAGCGGGAGGGCCAGATACGCAGTATTTT.

J is TRBJ2-5 and V is TRBV12-3 or TRBV12-4, with D possibly TRBD1 on 5 matching bases. V was trimmed by 3 bases and J by 5 bases, leaving 13 bases between them. The length of the CDR3 is 14 residues. The CDR3, as DNA: TGTGCCAGCAGTTTTTCTACAGGTTCGGAGACCCAGTACTTC. Translating it yields CASSFSTGSETQYF.

V gene TRBV5-1 combines with J gene TRBJ2-2; 8 bases map to TRBD1. J lost 6 bases, V lost 3 bases, and 1 base had no gene match. The CDR3 covers 13 residues. Germline CDR1 reads SGHRS; CDR2 reads YFSETQ. The CDR3 nucleotides are TGCGCCAGCAGCTCACAGGGGGCCGGGGAGCTGTTTTTT. Translation gives CASSSQGAGELFF.

J is TRBJ1-1 and V is TRBV28; D uncertain. Trimming left V 7 bases short and J 3 bases short, with 12 bases between. Germline CDR1 and CDR2: MDHEN and SYDVKM. CDR3 length: 13 residues. CDR3 DNA sequence: TGTGCCAGCACCCGGGGAAGGGACACTGAAGCTTTCTTT. It encodes CASTRGRDTEAFF.

This chain uses TRBV28 with TRBJ2-1; 12 nucleotides match TRBD2. CDR1 and CDR2 from the germline V gene are MDHEN and SYDVKM. V was clipped by 5 bases and J by 5 bases; unmatched bases: 13. The CDR3 consists of 18 residues. The CDR3 is CASSPGGVGTSGHNEQFF. In DNA, the CDR3 is TGTGCCAGCAGTCCTGGGGGGGTAGGGACTAGCGGGCACAATGAGCAGTTCTTC.

The genes are TRBV20-1 and TRBJ2-3; perhaps D is TRBD1 or TRBD2 (5 bases each). There are 14 residues in the CDR3. The ends were cut back, 3 bases at V and 2 bases at J, with 12 bases in the middle. The germline V gene encodes CDR1 DFQATT and CDR2 SNEGSKA (reference sequence). The CDR3 here is CSARGDRFTDTQYF. In nucleotides, the CDR3 is TGCAGTGCTAGGGGGGACCGTTTCACAGATACGCAGTATTTT.

This sequence joins TRBV5-4 and TRBJ1-1, with 9 bases fitting TRBD1. The V gene end was trimmed by 2 bases and the J gene end by 5 bases; junction bases not matched to a gene: 7. The CDR3 covers 15 residues. CDR1 and CDR2 from the germline V gene are SGHNT and YYREEE (reference sequence). The CDR3 region has the DNA TGTGCCAGCAGCTTTGGGACAGGGAGAAATACTGAAGCTTTCTTT. This codes for CASSFGTGRNTEAFF.

This chain links TRBV20-1 with TRBJ1-2, with D unresolved. Trimming shortened V by 3 bases and J by 4 bases, and 9 bases separated the two germline ends. Germline assignment: CDR1 DFQATT and CDR2 SNEGSKA (reference sequence). The CDR3 runs 12 residues. The CDR3 region is CSARAGPYGYTF. CDR3 nucleotides: TGCAGTGCTAGGGCAGGACCCTATGGCTACACCTTC.

The chain carries TRBV20-1 and TRBJ2-7, with D unresolved. The CDR3 spans 14 residues. CDR1 and CDR2 from the germline V gene are DFQATT and SNEGSKA (reference sequence). V shed 0 bases and J shed 5 bases, with 14 bases lying between them. CDR3 loop: CSARDMSQGDEQYF. In DNA form, the CDR3 reads TGCAGTGCTAGAGATATGTCGCAAGGAGACGAGCAGTACTTC.